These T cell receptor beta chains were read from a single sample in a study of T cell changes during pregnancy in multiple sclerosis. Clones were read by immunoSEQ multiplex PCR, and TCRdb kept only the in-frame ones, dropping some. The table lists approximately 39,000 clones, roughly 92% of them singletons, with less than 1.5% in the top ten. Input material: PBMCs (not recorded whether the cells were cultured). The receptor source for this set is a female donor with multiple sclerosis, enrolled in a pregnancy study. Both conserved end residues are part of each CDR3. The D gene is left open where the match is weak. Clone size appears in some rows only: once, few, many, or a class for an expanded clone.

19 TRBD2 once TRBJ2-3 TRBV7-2 TGTGCCAGCAGCTTAGTTTTCTTAAGTGTGAGCGGGAATACAGATACGCAGTATTTT CASSLVFLSVSGNTDTQYF
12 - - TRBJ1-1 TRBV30 TGTGCCTGGACTGGGGACTCCGAATCAGCTTTCTTT CAWTGDSESAFF
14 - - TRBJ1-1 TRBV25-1 TGTGCCAGCAGTGAAGACGGAGGTAACACTGAAGCTTTCTTT CASSEDGGNTEAFF
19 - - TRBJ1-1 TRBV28 TGTGCCAGCACCCAGACAGATCCGGCTTATTACCCTATGAACACTGAAGCTTTCTTT CASTQTDPAYYPMNTEAFF
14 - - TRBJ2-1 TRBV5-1 TGCGCCAGCAGCCTGCCCGGGGCGGGCAATGAGCAGTTCTTC CASSLPGAGNEQFF
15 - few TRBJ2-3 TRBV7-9 TGTGCCAGCAGCTTAGCGGGAGTGACGGCAGATACGCAGTATTTT CASSLAGVTADTQYF
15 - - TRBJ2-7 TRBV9 TGTGCCAGCAGCGTAGGGACCGACCCGTTTTACGAGCAGTACTTC CASSVGTDPFYEQYF
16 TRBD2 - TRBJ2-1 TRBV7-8 TGTGCCAGCAGCTCCCCAATACTAGCGGGCTACAATGAGCAGTTCTTC CASSSPILAGYNEQFF
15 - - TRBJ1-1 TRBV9 TGTGCCAGCAGCGTAGTGCAGGTGGTGGACACTGAAGCTTTCTTT CASSVVQVVDTEAFF
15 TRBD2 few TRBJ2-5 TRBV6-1 TGTGCCAGCAGTGAACTAGCGGGAGGGCAAGAGACCCAGTACTTC CASSELAGGQETQYF
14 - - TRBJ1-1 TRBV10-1 TGCGCCAGCAGTGAAGAGTTTGAAAAACCGACGGCTTTCTTT CASSEEFEKPTAFF
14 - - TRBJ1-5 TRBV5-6 TGTGCCAGCAGCCTCCCCGGTTCGGGCCAGCCCCAGCATTTT CASSLPGSGQPQHF
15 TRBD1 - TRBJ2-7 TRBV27 TGTGCCAGCAGTTTAGCCGGGACAGGGGCCTACGAGCAGTACTTC CASSLAGTGAYEQYF
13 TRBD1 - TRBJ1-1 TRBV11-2 TGTGCCAGCAGCCCACAGAGGGACAGGAGGAGGGTCTTT CASSPQRDRRRVF
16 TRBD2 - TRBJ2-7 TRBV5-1 TGCGCCAGCAGCACCGGGCCGACTAGCGGATCCTACGAGCAGTACTTC CASSTGPTSGSYEQYF
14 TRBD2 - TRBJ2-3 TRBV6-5 TGTGCCAGCAGTTCTAGCGGACCCACAGATACGCAGTATTTT CASSSSGPTDTQYF
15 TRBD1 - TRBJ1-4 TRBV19 TGTGCCAGTAGTATCCTTGGGACAGGGAGAGAAAAACTGTTTTTT CASSILGTGREKLFF
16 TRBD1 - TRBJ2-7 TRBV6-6 TGTGCCAGCAGGAATACCGGGACAGGCACCTCCTACGAGCAGTACTTC CASRNTGTGTSYEQYF
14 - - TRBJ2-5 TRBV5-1 TGCGCCAGCAGCTTAGACAGAGGTCAAGAGACCCAGTACTTC CASSLDRGQETQYF
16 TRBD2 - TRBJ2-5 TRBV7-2 TGTGCCAGCAGCCTCGGGACTAGCTGGAGATTGGAGACCCAGTACTTC CASSLGTSWRLETQYF
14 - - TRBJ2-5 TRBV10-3 TGTGCCATCAGTGAGGACGGAAAATGGGAGACCCAGTACTTC CAISEDGKWETQYF